The clone carrying this T cell receptor beta chain was picked up a small number of times. The data are from a study of spatial heterogeneity in lung cancer. Germline V gives CDR1 SEHNR, CDR2 FQNEAQ (reference sequence). Deletions cut 5 bases from V and 6 bases from J, with 13 bases between. The CDR3 runs 13 residues. Using its own MiXCR run on the 5' RACE reads, TCRdb lists one record per CDR3 protein. The table lists about 2,100 distinct CDR3 sequences, approximately 7.9% of them singletons. As for time point: sample taken at primary tumor resection. The authors sequenced whole RNA from tumor, nontumor lung or frozen PBMC without sorting.

This chain links TRBV7-9 with TRBJ1-1, with D maybe TRBD1 (6 bases). The sequenced sample was normal lung tissue next to the tumor, obtained at surgery. The sequence was collected from a female donor with early-stage non-small cell lung cancer. CDR3 sequence reads: CASSPTGIAEAFF. CDR3 nucleotides: TGTGCCAGCAGCCCTACAGGGATCGCTGAAGCTTTCTTT. The entire variable domain, with the rest obtained from reference TRBV7-9 and TRBJ1-1, is as follows: DTGVSQNPRHKITKRGQNVTFRCDPISEHNRLYWYRQTLGQGPEFLTYFQNEAQLEKSRLLSDRFSAERPKGSFSTLEIQRTEQGDSAMYLCASSPTGIAEAFFGQGTRLTVV.